Listed here are 25 T cell receptor beta chains from one sample, sequenced in a study of OX40 agonist ivuxolimab in advanced cancers. Assay used: immunoSEQ multiplex PCR; TCRdb lists only in-frame clones, some missing. The table includes roughly 17,000 clones, around 80% detected once. This material consisted of CD4+ or CD8+ T cells sorted from blood, taken in a trial of the OX40 agonist ivuxolimab. The source is an adult with an advanced solid tumor such as melanoma, head and neck, liver or kidney cancer.

This clone counts as medium-sized. The CDR3: CASSLKEAGNTIYF. In DNA, the CDR3 is TGTGCCAGCAGTTTAAAGGAAGCTGGAAACACCATATATTTT. This chain uses TRBV27 with TRBJ1-3; D remains unclear. V shed 2 bases and J shed 2 bases, with 7 bases lying between them. Looked up from germline, CDR1 is MNHEY and CDR2 is SMNVEV (reference sequence). CDR3 size: 14 residues.

J is TRBJ2-3 and V is TRBV7-9; 7 bases fit TRBD2. Germline V gene lookup returns CDR1 SEHNR and CDR2 FQNEAQ (reference sequence). The junction had 8 bases not matched to a gene; V was cut back by 8 bases and J by 0 bases. The CDR3 has 15 residues. The CDR3 protein is CASWAGDLSTDTQYF. Written as DNA, the CDR3 is TGTGCCAGCTGGGCGGGGGACTTGAGCACAGATACGCAGTATTTT.

This clone has just a few counts. The chain joins TRBV5-4 to TRBJ2-7; 9 bases match TRBD1. The CDR3 contains 15 residues. J lost 2 bases, V lost 5 bases, and 8 bases had no gene match. The germline V gene encodes CDR1 SGHNT and CDR2 YYREEE (reference sequence). CDR3 in amino acids: CASRDPGQGTYEQYF. The CDR3 DNA sequence: TGTGCCAGCAGGGATCCGGGACAGGGCACCTACGAGCAGTACTTC.

This clone was recorded once. J is TRBJ1-2 and V is TRBV11-2, with D perhaps TRBD1 (6 bases). Looked up from germline, CDR1 is SGHAT and CDR2 is FQNNGV. CDR3 length: 13 amino acids. Deletions cut 3 bases from V and 7 bases from J, with 12 bases between. The CDR3 loop reads CASSFGGLGGYTF. CDR3 sequence (DNA): TGTGCCAGCAGCTTCGGGGGGCTCGGTGGCTACACCTTC.

The J gene is TRBJ2-7, the V gene TRBV7-8; 16 bases match TRBD2. Germline V gives CDR1 SGHVS, CDR2 FQNEAQ. The CDR3 totals 18 residues. The V and J ends lost 5 bases and 1 base, in that order; junction bases with no gene match: 8. This chain's CDR3 is CASSMGLAGGPRSYEQYF. The CDR3 nucleotides read TGTGCCAGCAGCATGGGACTAGCGGGAGGGCCCCGTTCCTACGAGCAGTACTTC.

This chain connects TRBV7-2 to TRBJ2-7; D perhaps matches TRBD2 (6 bases). V gave up 1 base and J gave up 4 bases, with 11 bases separating them. CDR3 length: 14 amino acids. The germline gives CDR1 SGHTA, CDR2 FQGNSA. The CDR3 sequence: CASSLVGGNYEQYF. The CDR3 DNA sequence: TGTGCCAGCAGCTTAGTGGGCGGGAATTACGAGCAGTACTTC. The variable domain in full, completed from reference TRBV7-2 and TRBJ2-7, reads GAGVSQSPSNKVTEKGKDVELRCDPISGHTALYWYRQSLGQGLEFLIYFQGNSAPDKSGLPSDRFSAERTGGSVSTLTIQRTQQEDSAVYLCASSLVGGNYEQYFGPGTRLTVT.

This clone was counted a few times. CDR3 sequence reads: CASSPTPYEQYF. CDR3 coding DNA: TGTGCCAGCAGTCCAACCCCCTACGAGCAGTACTTC. The chain links TRBV2 to TRBJ2-7, with D uncertain. CDR3 size: 12 residues. Germline assignment: CDR1 SNHLY and CDR2 FYNNEI. The ends were cut back, 5 bases at V and 2 bases at J, with 7 bases in the middle. Full variable domain (rest looked up from reference TRBV2 and TRBJ2-7): EPEVTQTPSHQVTQMGQEVILRCVPISNHLYFYWYRQILGQKVEFLVSFYNNEISEKSEIFDDQFSVERPDGSNFTLKIRSTKLEDSAMYFCASSPTPYEQYFGPGTRLTVT.

The rearrangement joins TRBV7-2 to TRBJ2-3, with 11 bases identical to TRBD2. The V gene end was trimmed by 2 bases and the J gene end by 8 bases; junction bases not matched to a gene: 12. Germline CDR1 reads SGHTA; CDR2 reads FQGNSA. The CDR3 covers 17 residues. CDR3 residues: CASSLLGTSGRGGTQYF. CDR3 sequence (DNA): TGTGCCAGCAGCTTACTTGGGACTAGCGGACGTGGAGGTACGCAGTATTTT.

V is TRBV15 and J is TRBJ2-6; 7 bases are shared with TRBD2. Germline values: CDR1 LNHNV, CDR2 YYDKDF (reference sequence). V shed 4 bases, J shed 2 bases, and the junction held 8 bases outside the gene matches. The CDR3 spans 17 residues. DNA of the CDR3: TGTGCCACCAGCACCTTGCAGGGAGGGGCTGGGGCCAACGTCCTGACTTTC. Residues: CATSTLQGGAGANVLTF.

The gene calls are TRBV9 and TRBJ1-2; 8 nucleotides match TRBD1. V lost 0 bases to trimming and J lost 0 bases; unmatched junction nucleotides: 4. Germline CDR1 is SGDLS and CDR2 is YYNGEE. CDR3 length equals 16 residues. As DNA, the CDR3 is TGTGCCAGCAGCGTAGGGACAGGGCCGACTAACTATGGCTACACCTTC. This translates into CASSVGTGPTNYGYTF.

The chain employs TRBV28 and TRBJ2-1; D may be TRBD1 (8 bases). Trimming cost V 4 bases and J 6 bases, with 13 bases left between them. Germline lookup yields CDR1 MDHEN and CDR2 SYDVKM. The length of the CDR3 is 14 residues. CDR3 residues: CASSSYRGGNEQFF. The DNA for the CDR3 is TGTGCCAGCAGTTCCTACAGGGGGGGCAATGAGCAGTTCTTC. The full variable domain, completed using reference TRBV28 and TRBJ2-1, is DVKVTQSSRYLVKRTGEKVFLECVQDMDHENMFWYRQDPGLGLRLIYFSYDVKMKEKGDIPEGYSVSREKKERFSLILESASTNQTSMYLCASSSYRGGNEQFFGPGTRLTVL.

This chain connects TRBV6-4 to TRBJ1-2, with D possibly being TRBD1 (5 bases). Trimming pared 8 bases from V and 4 bases from J, leaving 14 bases between. Germline V lookup: CDR1 MRHNA, CDR2 SNTAGT. The CDR3 length is 13 residues. CDR3 bases: TGTGCCAGCCCGTCGCGGGGGATCTATGGCTACACCTTC. Translation gives CASPSRGIYGYTF.

The chain couples TRBV10-2 to TRBJ1-5, with TRBD1 matching over 9 bases. Germline CDR1 WSHSY, CDR2 SAAADI. V lost 6 bases to trimming and J lost 0 bases; unmatched junction nucleotides: 3. The CDR3 spans 15 residues. The CDR3 sequence: CASRTGGASNQPQHF. The CDR3 bases are TGCGCCAGCAGGACAGGGGGAGCTAGCAATCAGCCCCAGCATTTT.

For this clone: An end of the junction does not agree with germline; a read error may underlie this. This rearrangement joins TRBV7-9 to TRBJ1-2; the D gene is possibly TRBD1 (5 bases). The CDR3 sequence is 12 residues long. Per germline, CDR1 SEHNR and CDR2 FQNEAQ (reference sequence). CDR3 region: CASSLLARDENF. CDR3 bases: TGTGCCAGCAGCCTCTTGGCGAGGGACGAGAACTTC.

V is TRBV5-1 and J is TRBJ1-2; D ambiguous. V was trimmed by 1 base and J by 6 bases, leaving 16 bases between them. This CDR3 region has 15 residues. Per germline, CDR1 SGHRS and CDR2 YFSETQ. The CDR3 reads CASSLSPGPEDGYTF. The CDR3 DNA sequence: TGCGCCAGCAGCTTGAGTCCAGGACCAGAGGATGGCTACACCTTC.

About this clone: Other nucleotide sequences in the sample specify the same CDR3. The genes are TRBV7-6 and TRBJ2-7; 9 nucleotides match TRBD1. Germline V gives CDR1 SGHVS, CDR2 FNYEAQ. The V gene end was trimmed by 3 bases and the J gene end by 4 bases; junction bases not matched to a gene: 4. The CDR3 has 14 amino acids. CDR3 region: CASSFGTGLYEQYF. For the CDR3, the DNA is TGTGCCAGCAGCTTCGGGACAGGGTTGTACGAGCAGTACTTC. The full variable domain, completed using reference TRBV7-6 and TRBJ2-7, is GAGVSQSPRYKVTKRGQDVALRCDPISGHVSLYWYRQALGQGPEFLTYFNYEAQQDKSGLPNDRFSAERPEGSISTLTIQRTEQRDSAMYRCASSFGTGLYEQYFGPGTRLTVT.

V and J are TRBV4-3 and TRBJ2-1; 15 bases are a match to TRBD2. Germline V lookup: CDR1 LGHNA, CDR2 YSLEER. J lost 6 bases, V lost 0 bases, and 6 bases had no gene match. This CDR3 region has 18 residues. CDR3: CASSQDLGLAGGGNEQFF. CDR3 nucleotides: TGCGCCAGCAGCCAAGATCTGGGACTAGCGGGGGGCGGCAATGAGCAGTTCTTC.

This rearrangement joins TRBV6-4 to TRBJ2-7, with D possibly called TRBD1 or TRBD2 (6 bases each). Trimming cost V 6 bases and J 3 bases, with 12 bases left between them. Germline CDR1 and CDR2: MRHNA and SNTAGT. The length of the CDR3 is 13 residues. For the CDR3, the DNA is TGTGCCAGCAGCCGCAGGGGACTCTACGAGCAGTACTTC. Encoded protein: CASSRRGLYEQYF.

The chain is built from TRBV29-1 and TRBJ1-2; 7 nucleotides line up with TRBD1. CDR1 is SQVTM and CDR2 is ANQGSEA in the germline V gene. The CDR3 extends over 13 amino acids. The junction had 10 bases not matched to a gene; V was cut back by 6 bases and J by 6 bases. The DNA for the CDR3 is TGCAGCGTCCCTTTCGTGACAGGGAATGGCTACACCTTC. It codes for CSVPFVTGNGYTF.

The chain links TRBV5-5 to TRBJ1-3; D might be TRBD1 (5 bases). Germline CDR1 reads SGHKS; CDR2 reads YYEKEE (reference sequence). V was cut by 3 bases and J by 3 bases, with 13 bases left in between. The CDR3 consists of 15 residues. This CDR3 is CASSSDGGSGNTIYF. In nucleotides, the CDR3 is TGTGCCAGCAGCTCGGATGGGGGTAGTGGAAACACCATATATTTT.

The rearrangement links TRBV10-2 to TRBJ2-7, with D unclear. Germline values: CDR1 WSHSY, CDR2 SAAADI. V dropped 2 bases and J dropped 3 bases, with 11 bases sitting between them. The CDR3 is 14 amino acids. The CDR3 protein is CASSEIWDIYEQYF. The CDR3 DNA reads as TGCGCCAGCAGTGAGATTTGGGATATCTACGAGCAGTACTTC.

This chain links TRBV6-1 with TRBJ2-7; TRBD1 agrees at 9 bases. This CDR3 has 13 amino acids. J lost 5 bases, V lost 10 bases, and 9 bases had no gene match. Germline-derived CDR1 and CDR2 are MNHNS and SASEGT. The CDR3 here is CATTGTGLHEQYF. CDR3 DNA: TGTGCCACCACCGGGACAGGGTTACACGAGCAGTACTTC.

This clone was recorded only once. The genes are TRBV9 and TRBJ2-1, with 7 bases fitting TRBD2. CDR1 and CDR2 (germline): SGDLS, YYNGEE. J lost 5 bases, V lost 0 bases, and 5 bases had no gene match. This CDR3 comprises 15 residues. In nucleotides, the CDR3 is TGTGCCAGCAGCGTAGATCCCGGGACTAACAATGAGCAGTTCTTC. This translates into CASSVDPGTNNEQFF.

J is TRBJ1-2 and V is TRBV7-9; D remains unclear. Trimming removed 5 bases at V and 0 bases at J, with 7 bases between. This CDR3 comprises 13 residues. The germline V gene encodes CDR1 SEHNR and CDR2 FQNEAQ (reference sequence). Written as DNA, the CDR3 is TGTGCCAGCAGCAAATTCTCTAACTATGGCTACACCTTC. Amino acid sequence: CASSKFSNYGYTF. The variable domain in full, completed from reference TRBV7-9 and TRBJ1-2, reads DTGVSQNPRHKITKRGQNVTFRCDPISEHNRLYWYRQTLGQGPEFLTYFQNEAQLEKSRLLSDRFSAERPKGSFSTLEIQRTEQGDSAMYLCASSKFSNYGYTFGSGTRLTVV.

The chain is built from TRBV11-2 and TRBJ2-1; 8 bases map to TRBD1. This CDR3 is built from 16 residues. Trimming removed 5 bases from V and 4 bases from J; junction bases left unmatched: 10. Germline CDR1 reads SGHAT; CDR2 reads FQNNGV. The DNA for the CDR3 is TGTGCCAGCAGCATACAGGGGGAACACCAATACAATGAGCAGTTCTTC. Translating gives CASSIQGEHQYNEQFF.